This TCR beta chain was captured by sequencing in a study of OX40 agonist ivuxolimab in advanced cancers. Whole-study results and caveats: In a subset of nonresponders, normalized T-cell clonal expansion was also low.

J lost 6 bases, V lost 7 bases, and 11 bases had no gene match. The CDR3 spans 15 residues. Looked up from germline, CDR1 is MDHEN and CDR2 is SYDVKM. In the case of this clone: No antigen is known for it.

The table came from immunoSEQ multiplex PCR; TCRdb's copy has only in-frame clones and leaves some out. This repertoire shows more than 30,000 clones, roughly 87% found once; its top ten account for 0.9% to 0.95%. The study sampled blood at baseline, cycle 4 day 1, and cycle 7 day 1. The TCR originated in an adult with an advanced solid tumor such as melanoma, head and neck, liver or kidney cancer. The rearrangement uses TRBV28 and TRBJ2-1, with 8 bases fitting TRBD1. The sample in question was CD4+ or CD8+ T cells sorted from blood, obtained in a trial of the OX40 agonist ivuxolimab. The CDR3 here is CASTMGQGAPNEQFF. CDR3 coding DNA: TGTGCCAGCACCATGGGGCAGGGGGCGCCCAATGAGCAGTTCTTC. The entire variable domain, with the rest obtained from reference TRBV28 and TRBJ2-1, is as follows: DVKVTQSSRYLVKRTGEKVFLECVQDMDHENMFWYRQDPGLGLRLIYFSYDVKMKEKGDIPEGYSVSREKKERFSLILESASTNQTSMYLCASTMGQGAPNEQFFGPGTRLTVL.